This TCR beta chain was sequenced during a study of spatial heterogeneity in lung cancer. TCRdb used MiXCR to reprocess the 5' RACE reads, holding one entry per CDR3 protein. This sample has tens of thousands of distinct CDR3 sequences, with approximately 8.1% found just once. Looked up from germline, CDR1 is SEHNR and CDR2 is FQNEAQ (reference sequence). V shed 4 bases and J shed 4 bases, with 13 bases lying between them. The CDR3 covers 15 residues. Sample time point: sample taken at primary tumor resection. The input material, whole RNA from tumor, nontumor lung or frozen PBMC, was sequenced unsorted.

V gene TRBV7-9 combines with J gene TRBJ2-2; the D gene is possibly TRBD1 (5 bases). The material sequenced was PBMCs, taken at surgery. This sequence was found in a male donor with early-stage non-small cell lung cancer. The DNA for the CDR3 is TGTGCCAGCAGCTACATAGACAGTTCCACCGGGGAGCTGTTTTTT. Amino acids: CASSYIDSSTGELFF.